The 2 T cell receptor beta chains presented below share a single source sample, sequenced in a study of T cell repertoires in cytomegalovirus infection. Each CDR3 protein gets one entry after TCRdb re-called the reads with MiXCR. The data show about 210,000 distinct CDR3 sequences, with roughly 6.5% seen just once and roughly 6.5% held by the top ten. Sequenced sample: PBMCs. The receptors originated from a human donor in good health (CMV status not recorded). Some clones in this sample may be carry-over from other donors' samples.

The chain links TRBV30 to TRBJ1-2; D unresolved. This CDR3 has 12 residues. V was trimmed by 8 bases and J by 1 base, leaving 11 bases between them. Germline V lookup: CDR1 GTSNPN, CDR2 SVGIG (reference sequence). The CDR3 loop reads CAVNSVNYGYTF. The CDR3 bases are TGTGCCGTTAACAGCGTTAACTATGGCTACACCTTC.

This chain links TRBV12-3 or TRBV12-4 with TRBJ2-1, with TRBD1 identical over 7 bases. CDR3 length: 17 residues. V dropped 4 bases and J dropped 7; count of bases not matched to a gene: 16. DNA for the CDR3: TGTGCCAGCAGTTATCAGGGCCGAGGGGGCAGGGGAAATGAGCAGTTCTTC. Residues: CASSYQGRGGRGNEQFF.